A selection of T cell receptor beta chains follows, all from one sample in a study of cytomegalovirus exposure and HLA in healthy donors. Sequencing was performed with immunoSEQ multiplex PCR; in TCRdb, only in-frame clones are kept and a portion is missing. The sample shows roughly 92,000 clones, 80% of them seen only once. The sequencing sample was made of PBMCs. The origin of the receptors is a man aged 50 to 59 in good health and CMV-seropositive. Each CDR3 is given with its conserved first and last residue. The order of the fields is clone size, V gene, D gene, J gene, CDR3 DNA, CDR3 protein. A D gene is named only where the DNA matches it firmly. The size entry is marked missing in some rows and otherwise reads once, few, many or a size class.

.,TRBV6-1,TRBD2,TRBJ2-1,TGTGCCAGCAGTGAGGCCCCCTTAGGGATAGCGGGAGCTAGAGAGCAGTTCTTC,CASSEAPLGIAGAREQFF
large,TRBV5-4,.,TRBJ1-1,TGTGCCAGCAGCTTGAACGGAGGAGCTTTCTTT,CASSLNGGAFF
once,TRBV12-5,TRBD1,TRBJ2-7,TGTGCTAGTGGTTTGATACGGACAGGGAACGAGCAGTACTTC,CASGLIRTGNEQYF
.,TRBV6-1,.,TRBJ2-7,TGTGCCAGCAGTCCTCCTACTGTAGGGGGCGAGCAGTACTTC,CASSPPTVGGEQYF
.,TRBV5-1,TRBD2,TRBJ2-2,TGCGCCAGCAGCTTGGTGGTAGCGGGACAAACCGGGGAGCTGTTTTTT,CASSLVVAGQTGELFF
.,TRBV7-9,TRBD2,TRBJ2-3,TGTGCCAGCAGATTGACTAGCGGGAGCACAGATACGCAGTATTTT,CASRLTSGSTDTQYF
.,TRBV7-9,.,TRBJ2-6,TGTGCCAGCAGCTTAATGGCCTCTGGGGCCAACGTCCTGACTTTC,CASSLMASGANVLTF
.,TRBV5-4,TRBD2,TRBJ2-1,TGTGCCAGCAGTTCCGGGACTAGCGGCTACAATGAGCAGTTCTTC,CASSSGTSGYNEQFF
.,TRBV7-2,.,TRBJ1-2,TGTGCCAGCAGCTTAGTCCTAGCGGGGGGCTATGGCTACACCTTC,CASSLVLAGGYGYTF
.,TRBV28,.,TRBJ1-5,TGTGCCAGCAGTTTAGGTTCAGGGTTATATAGCAATCAGCCCCAGCATTTT,CASSLGSGLYSNQPQHF
.,TRBV19,.,TRBJ2-3,TGTGCCAGTAGTAGTATTGGGCACAGGTCCCTGGAAAACACAGATACGCAGTATTTT,CASSSIGHRSLENTDTQYF
few,TRBV5-1,TRBD2,TRBJ2-2,TGCGCCAGCAGCTTCGCGACTAGCGGAAACACCGGGGAGCTGTTTTTT,CASSFATSGNTGELFF
.,TRBV4-2,TRBD2,TRBJ2-1,TGTGCCAGCAGCCAAGATCCCCTCCTAGCGGGAGGCCTCAATGAGCAGTTCTTC,CASSQDPLLAGGLNEQFF
.,TRBV27,TRBD2,TRBJ2-7,TGTGCCAGCAGGACCTCCACCGGGACTAGCGGGACTAGGAGCTCCTACGAGCAGTACTTC,CASRTSTGTSGTRSSYEQYF
.,TRBV2,TRBD1,TRBJ1-1,TGTGCCAGCAGTGTTCGACAGGGTATAACTGAAGCTTTCTTT,CASSVRQGITEAFF
.,TRBV13,.,TRBJ1-2,TGTGCCAGCAGCGGGCAGGGAAGGGGTTACACCTTC,CASSGQGRGYTF
few,TRBV29-1,TRBD1,TRBJ2-1,TGCAGCGTCTACACCGGGACAGGGGGGGATCGGTCCTACAATGAGCAGTTCTTC,CSVYTGTGGDRSYNEQFF
.,TRBV27,.,TRBJ1-1,TGTGCCAGCAGTTTAAAGACACTGAACACTGAAGCTTTCTTT,CASSLKTLNTEAFF
.,TRBV6-1,TRBD1,TRBJ2-7,TGTGCCAGCAGGTACAGGGGGAACTCCTACGAGCAGTACTTC,CASRYRGNSYEQYF
.,TRBV5-1,.,TRBJ1-5,TGCGCCAGCAGCTTGGTGGGGCCTGAACAGCCCCAGCATTTT,CASSLVGPEQPQHF
.,TRBV2,TRBD1,TRBJ2-7,TGTGCCAACACCGGGACAGGGGGCATCTACGAGCAGTACTTC,CANTGTGGIYEQYF
.,TRBV30,.,TRBJ2-1,TGTGCCTTTAAACTGGCGGGGCAGTTCTTC,CAFKLAGQFF
.,TRBV6-1,.,TRBJ1-2,TGTGCCAGCAGTGAAGGCCCAGCTAACTATGGCTACACCTTC,CASSEGPANYGYTF
.,TRBV19,.,TRBJ1-4,TGTGCCAGTAGTGCCGACAGGAAAGGAAAACTGTTTTTT,CASSADRKGKLFF
.,TRBV6-1,TRBD2,TRBJ2-3,TGTGCCAGCTGGGGACTAGCGGGAGGGGAAGATACGCAGTATTTT,CASWGLAGGEDTQYF
once,TRBV7-7,.,TRBJ2-2,TGTGCTAGCAGACCAGGTTCCGGAACCGGGGAGCTGTTTTTT,CASRPGSGTGELFF
.,TRBV10-3,TRBD2,TRBJ2-1,TGTGCCATCAAATCAGGGCGGGAGGGCCTCCCGAGCAATGAGCAGTTCTTC,CAIKSGREGLPSNEQFF
.,TRBV7-8,.,TRBJ2-7,TGTGCCAGCAGCCCCTTTTCCTCGGGGTACTACGAGCAGTACTTC,CASSPFSSGYYEQYF